One sample yielded the 5 T cell receptor beta chains listed below, sequenced in a study of blood T cell repertoires in COVID-19. Sequenced by immunoSEQ multiplex PCR; TCRdb stores in-frame clones only, minus some. The table has hundreds of thousands of clones, approximately 86% seen once. Input material: PBMCs or T cells enriched from blood (not recorded which). All receptors come from a woman aged 45-59 years who had recovered from COVID-19.

The chain employs TRBV11-3 and TRBJ1-1, with 9 bases lining up with TRBD1. The CDR3 length is 12 residues. Trimming at V came to 4 bases and at J to 8 bases, leaving 2 bases not matched to a gene. The germline V gene encodes CDR1 SGHNT and CDR2 YENEEA. The CDR3 DNA reads as TGTGCCAGCAGCTCCGGGACAGGGGAAGCTTTCTTT. Amino acids: CASSSGTGEAFF.

The chain combines TRBV15 with TRBJ1-5, with D possibly TRBD1 on 6 matching bases. V was trimmed by 6 bases and J by 3 bases, leaving 24 bases between them. This CDR3 spans 18 amino acids. Germline loops: CDR1 LNHNV, CDR2 YYDKDF (reference sequence). The CDR3 sequence: CATSRSGGVLFDNQPQHF. CDR3 nucleotide sequence: TGTGCCACCAGTCGGAGCGGGGGCGTCCTGTTTGACAATCAGCCCCAGCATTTT.

The V gene is TRBV19, the J gene TRBJ2-5; 9 bases are a match to TRBD1. Germline V gene lookup returns CDR1 LNHDA and CDR2 SQIVND (reference sequence). After removal of 4 bases from V and 5 bases from J, the junction contained 11 bases not matched to a gene. This CDR3 spans 16 amino acids. In DNA, the CDR3 is TGTGCCAGTAGTAACCCTACGACAGGGGGTCTGGAGACCCAGTACTTC. The encoded protein is CASSNPTTGGLETQYF.

CDR3 in DNA: TGCGCCAGCAGCCAAGAGGGCCAGGTCATCGGGGAGCTGTTTTTT. Translating it yields CASSQEGQVIGELFF. V usage is TRBV4-3 and J usage is TRBJ2-2; unclear D gene. The germline V gene has CDR1 LGHNA and CDR2 YSLEER. Trimming left V 0 bases short and J 7 bases short, with 12 bases between. This CDR3 has 15 residues.

The chain joins TRBV10-3 to TRBJ1-2, with 11 bases identical to TRBD1. V trimming: 3 bases; J trimming: 4 bases; junction bases outside the gene matches: 10. The CDR3 contains 17 residues. Germline CDR1 is ENHRY and CDR2 is SYGVKD. The CDR3 region has the DNA TGTGCCATCAGTGAACGAGGTGGACAGGGGGCCAGCTATGGCTACACCTTC. It specifies CAISERGGQGASYGYTF.